This T cell receptor beta chain was captured in a study of STAT5B mutations in CD4+ large granular lymphocyte leukemia. Assay used: immunoSEQ multiplex PCR; TCRdb lists only in-frame clones, some missing. The sample has around 29,000 clones; around 85% are singletons. V shed 6 bases and J shed 1 base, with 15 bases lying between them. Germline V gene sequence: CDR1 MDHEN, CDR2 SYDVKM. The CDR3 totals 15 residues. Sequencing input: CD4+ T cells from blood buffy coats. The rearrangement links TRBV28 to TRBJ1-1; D possibly corresponds to TRBD1 (6 bases). This TCR came from a human donor in good health. The CDR3 protein is CASRGGGRANTEAFF. In DNA form, the CDR3 reads TGTGCCAGCAGGGGGGGCGGTAGGGCGAACACTGAAGCTTTCTTT. The full variable domain, with the rest looked up from reference TRBV28 and TRBJ1-1, is DVKVTQSSRYLVKRTGEKVFLECVQDMDHENMFWYRQDPGLGLRLIYFSYDVKMKEKGDIPEGYSVSREKKERFSLILESASTNQTSMYLCASRGGGRANTEAFFGQGTRLTVV.